Shown below are 26 T cell receptor beta chains from a single sample sequenced in a study of blood T cell repertoires in COVID-19. TCRdb's copy holds only in-frame clones and misses some; the assay was immunoSEQ multiplex PCR. The repertoire holds about 200,000 clones, nearly 90% seen once, with roughly a fifth in the top ten. The sequencing input was peripheral blood. The receptors originated from a man aged 55 to 69 with active or convalescent COVID-19.

Only one count was recorded for this clone. J is TRBJ2-5 and V is TRBV5-8; D gene unclear. The V end was cut by 1 base, the J end by 6 bases, with 16 bases between. CDR1 is SGHTS and CDR2 is YDEGEE in the germline V gene. The CDR3 has 15 residues. CDR3 sequence reads: CASSLPRSELKTQYF. CDR3 sequence (DNA): TGTGCCAGCAGCTTGCCTAGATCAGAATTAAAGACCCAGTACTTC.

This rearrangement joins TRBV4-2 to TRBJ2-2; TRBD1 matches at 7 bases. This CDR3 region has 16 residues. Looked up from germline, CDR1 is LGHNA and CDR2 is YNFKEQ. The trim removed 1 base at V and 1 base at J, leaving 3 bases unmatched. CDR3 sequence: CASSQVGTENTGELFF. In DNA form, the CDR3 reads TGTGCCAGCAGCCAAGTAGGGACAGAGAACACCGGGGAGCTGTTTTTT.

The rearrangement joins TRBV7-2 to TRBJ1-1; perhaps TRBD1 as D (6 bases). Germline CDR1 and CDR2: SGHTA and FQGNSA. Trimming left V 5 bases short and J 0 bases short, with 16 bases between. The CDR3 consists of 16 residues. CDR3: CASSDPGHTMNTEAFF. CDR3 in DNA: TGTGCCAGCAGCGATCCGGGACATACTATGAACACTGAAGCTTTCTTT.

This rearrangement joins TRBV29-1 to TRBJ1-2; weak D call: TRBD1 (5 bases). The CDR3 is made up of 12 amino acids. Looked up from germline, CDR1 is SQVTM and CDR2 is ANQGSEA. Trimming left V 3 bases short and J 3 bases short, with 8 bases between. CDR3 sequence (DNA): TGCAGCGTTGAGGGCAGGGACTATGGCTACACCTTC. This codes for CSVEGRDYGYTF. Filled out from reference TRBV29-1 and TRBJ1-2, the complete variable domain reads SAVISQKPSRDICQRGTSLTIQCQVDSQVTMMFWYRQQPGQSLTLIATANQGSEATYESGFVIDKFPISRPNLTFSTLTVSNMSPEDSSIYLCSVEGRDYGYTFGSGTRLTVV.

Only one count was recorded for this clone. The chain has TRBV6-5 and TRBJ1-2; TRBD1 agrees at 10 bases. The V gene end was trimmed by 6 bases and the J gene end by 3 bases; junction bases not matched to a gene: 7. CDR1 and CDR2 (germline): MNHEY, SVGAGI. The CDR3 loop spans 15 amino acids. The CDR3 DNA is TGTGCCAGCAGCAAAGGGGGGACAGGGGACTATGGCTACACCTTC. This translates into CASSKGGTGDYGYTF.

The chain recombines TRBV11-2 with TRBJ1-1; the D is unclear. Per germline, CDR1 SGHAT and CDR2 FQNNGV. The V and J ends lost 2 bases and 6 bases respectively, with 13 bases between them. CDR3 length: 14 amino acids. CDR3 amino acids: CASSLIQAGAEAFF. The CDR3 nucleotides read TGTGCCAGCAGCTTAATCCAGGCCGGGGCTGAAGCTTTCTTT.

Regarding this clone: The identical CDR3 is also encoded by other nucleotide sequences in the sample. V is TRBV7-2 and J is TRBJ2-3; D gene unclear. Germline V gives CDR1 SGHTA, CDR2 FQGNSA. V was cut by 1 base and J by 1 base, with 6 bases left in between. The CDR3 loop spans 14 amino acids. The CDR3 protein is CASSLVAGTDTQYF. DNA for the CDR3: TGTGCCAGCAGCTTAGTGGCGGGCACAGATACGCAGTATTTT.

This clone was detected only a few times. The chain couples TRBV27 to TRBJ1-6; maybe TRBD1 (5 bases). V was trimmed by 3 bases and J by 8 bases, leaving 11 bases between them. Germline CDR1 and CDR2: MNHEY and SMNVEV (reference sequence). The CDR3 has 14 amino acids. The CDR3 nucleotides read TGTGCCAGCAGTTTTTGGGGGGGAGATTCACCCCTCCACTTT. It is translated as CASSFWGGDSPLHF.

The CDR3 sequence is CASSTRTGGNEKLFF. The CDR3 coding sequence is TGTGCCAGCAGCACACGGACAGGGGGCAATGAAAAACTGTTTTTT. This sequence joins TRBV7-9 and TRBJ1-4; the match to TRBD1 covers 11 bases. Germline assignment: CDR1 SEHNR and CDR2 FQNEAQ (reference sequence). J gave up 5 bases and V 5 bases, and 4 bases lay outside the gene matches. The CDR3 loop spans 15 amino acids.

The chain couples TRBV1 to TRBJ2-5; the D call of TRBD2 is as the table states it, not checked on the DNA. TRBV1 is recorded as a pseudogene. The CDR3 contains 17 residues. CDR3 DNA: TGCACCAGCAGCCTTGGGACTAGCGGGGTTCTAACGGAGACCCAGTACTTC. Its protein product is CTSSLGTSGVLTETQYF.

V gene TRBV30 combines with J gene TRBJ1-5; D is unresolved. The CDR3 spans 14 residues. The V end lost 0 bases, the J end lost 0 bases, and 6 bases lay between the germline ends. The germline CDR1 and CDR2 sequences are GTSNPN and SVGIG (reference sequence). The DNA for the CDR3 is TGTGCCTGGAGTGTAGCTTATAGCAATCAGCCCCAGCATTTT. This codes for CAWSVAYSNQPQHF.

This CDR3 reads CASSLAGLDTGELFF. CDR3 coding DNA: TGCGCCAGCAGCCTCGCAGGCCTCGACACCGGGGAGCTGTTTTTT. V and J are TRBV5-1 and TRBJ2-2; D uncertain. CDR1 and CDR2 (germline): SGHRS, YFSETQ. Between the trimmed V and J ends, which lost 4 bases and 3 bases, there was a span of 13 bases. The CDR3 loop spans 15 amino acids.

This chain uses TRBV6-1 with TRBJ1-3; 9 nucleotides line up with TRBD1. The CDR3 length is 16 residues. Germline V gives CDR1 MNHNS, CDR2 SASEGT. Trimming took 4 bases from V and 1 from J; bases not matched to a gene: 5. The CDR3 loop is CASSVGTGSSGNTIYF. In nucleotides, the CDR3 is TGTGCCAGCAGTGTTGGGACAGGGTCGTCTGGAAACACCATATATTTT.

V and J are TRBV3-1 (or the pseudogene TRBV3-2) and TRBJ1-2; 12 bases align to TRBD1. Trimming took 5 bases from V and 8 from J; bases not matched to a gene: 9. In germline, CDR1 is LGHDT, CDR2 YNNKEL (reference sequence). This CDR3 comprises 15 residues. The chain's CDR3 is CASSSYGTGGGGYTF. The CDR3 coding sequence is TGTGCCAGCAGCTCCTACGGGACAGGGGGCGGAGGCTACACCTTC.

This chain links TRBV5-8 with TRBJ2-1; 9 bases line up with TRBD2. The CDR3 has 16 amino acids. In germline, CDR1 is SGHTS, CDR2 YDEGEE. Trimming cost V 0 bases and J 9 bases; bases outside gene matches: 10. CDR3 in DNA: TGTGCCAGCAGCTTGGGGCGCGGGGGGGCCAAGGGTGAGCAGTTCTTC. Its translation: CASSLGRGGAKGEQFF.

This clone was recorded once. The chain has TRBV4-2 and TRBJ1-2; D might be TRBD1 (5 bases). This CDR3 has 16 residues. V was pared by 0 bases and J by 0 bases, with 11 bases between. Germline V lookup: CDR1 LGHNA, CDR2 YNFKEQ. The CDR3 coding sequence is TGTGCCAGCAGCCAAGAGGGGACTGCATCTAACTATGGCTACACCTTC. This codes for CASSQEGTASNYGYTF.

The chain combines TRBV2 with TRBJ2-7; the match to TRBD2 covers 15 bases. V lost 10 bases, J lost 7 bases, and 8 bases stayed unmatched. Per germline, CDR1 SNHLY and CDR2 FYNNEI. The CDR3 contains 14 residues. The CDR3 is CATGKGLAGGEQYF. The CDR3 region has the DNA TGTGCCACCGGCAAAGGACTAGCGGGGGGGGAGCAGTACTTC. The full variable domain, rest sourced from reference TRBV2 and TRBJ2-7, is EPEVTQTPSHQVTQMGQEVILRCVPISNHLYFYWYRQILGQKVEFLVSFYNNEISEKSEIFDDQFSVERPDGSNFTLKIRSTKLEDSAMYFCATGKGLAGGEQYFGPGTRLTVT.

This chain joins TRBV5-1 and TRBJ2-1; D gene unclear. Looked up from germline, CDR1 is SGHRS and CDR2 is YFSETQ. Trimming took 4 bases from V and 0 from J, leaving 11 bases between them. The CDR3 runs 15 residues. The CDR3 DNA reads as TGCGCCAGCAGCCCCGGTCCGAGCTCCTACAATGAGCAGTTCTTC. It codes for CASSPGPSSYNEQFF.

The chain uses TRBV29-1 and TRBJ1-2, with 7 bases lining up with TRBD1. There are 16 residues in the CDR3. Trimming cost V 6 bases and J 2 bases; bases outside gene matches: 15. The germline V gene has CDR1 SQVTM and CDR2 ANQGSEA. CDR3 residues: CSVLTPQGSTNYGYTF. CDR3 in DNA: TGCAGCGTACTCACACCACAGGGGTCCACGAACTATGGCTACACCTTC.

The J gene is TRBJ2-7, the V gene TRBV2, with 9 nucleotides matching TRBD1. CDR3 length: 13 residues. Germline-derived CDR1 and CDR2 are SNHLY and FYNNEI. V was pared by 7 bases and J by 3 bases, with 4 bases of the junction left unmatched. The chain's CDR3 is CASMTGGFYEQYF. CDR3 bases: TGTGCCAGCATGACAGGGGGTTTCTACGAGCAGTACTTC.

The CDR3 region has the DNA TGTGCCAGCAGTTACGGGCCAGGGGGAGAATCACCCCTCCACTTT. It codes for CASSYGPGGESPLHF. The V call is TRBV6-5, the J call TRBJ1-6; 7 bases match TRBD1. J was trimmed by 10 bases and V by 2 bases; bases with no gene match: 8. Germline V gene lookup returns CDR1 MNHEY and CDR2 SVGAGI. CDR3 length: 15 amino acids.

The J gene is TRBJ1-2, the V gene TRBV6-5, with TRBD1 matching 8 bases. The CDR3 length is 15 residues. Trimming removed 6 bases from V and 8 bases from J; junction bases left unmatched: 14. Germline CDR1 MNHEY, CDR2 SVGAGI. CDR3 residues: CASSPKLRTGQGYTF. The DNA of the CDR3 is TGTGCCAGCAGCCCGAAACTACGGACAGGGCAAGGCTACACCTTC.

V usage is TRBV5-4 and J usage is TRBJ2-5, with D possibly being TRBD2 (7 bases). The CDR3 runs to 15 residues. Germline-derived CDR1 and CDR2 are SGHNT and YYREEE (reference sequence). The V gene lost 5 bases and the J gene lost 4 bases, with 18 bases spanning the gap. This chain's CDR3 is CASRRSGGLGETQYF. The CDR3 DNA is TGTGCCAGCAGACGTTCCGGGGGGCTCGGAGAGACCCAGTACTTC.

This chain links TRBV13 with TRBJ2-7, with 11 bases aligning to TRBD1. Looked up from germline, CDR1 is PRHDT and CDR2 is FYEKMQ (reference sequence). Trimming at V came to 4 bases and at J to 5 bases, leaving 10 bases not matched to a gene. The CDR3 totals 16 residues. In DNA form, the CDR3 reads TGTGCCAGCAGCTCTACACGAAGGACAGGGGGCCACGAGCAGTACTTC. Translating gives CASSSTRRTGGHEQYF.

The V and J genes are TRBV27 and TRBJ1-1, with D perhaps matching TRBD1 (6 bases). Between the trimmed V and J ends, which lost 2 bases and 4 bases, there was a span of 17 bases. From germline, CDR1 is MNHEY and CDR2 SMNVEV (reference sequence). This CDR3 region has 16 residues. The DNA for the CDR3 is TGTGCCAGCAGTTTAGGCAGCACAGGGTTGAGCACTGAAGCTTTCTTT. Its protein is CASSLGSTGLSTEAFF.

The chain has TRBV6-5 and TRBJ2-1, with TRBD2 as a possible D gene (5 bases). This CDR3 spans 14 amino acids. Germline assignment: CDR1 MNHEY and CDR2 SVGAGI. The V end lost 6 bases, the J end lost 13 bases, and 22 bases lay between the germline ends. For the CDR3, the DNA is TGTGCCAGCAGAGCAACCCCCGTCGAGGGTCGACAGTTCTTC. This sequence encodes CASRATPVEGRQFF.